This T cell receptor (beta chain) comes out of a study of CD4+ T cells in melanoma. Germline-derived CDR1 and CDR2 are SNHLY and FYNNEI. CDR3 length: 14 amino acids. Of note for this clone: Its antigen is as yet unknown. One end of the junction is discordant with germline, which a read error may explain. The same CDR3 also results from other DNA sequences found in this sample.

Broader study findings: CD8+ T cell, macrophage and B cell function reportedly correlated with neoantigen-specific CD4+ T cells.

The data were produced by immunoSEQ multiplex PCR, yet TCRdb's version contains in-frame clones alone and is incomplete. The sample holds about 8,800 clones; more than 60% are singletons and the top ten take around 25%. The sample consisted of cells from a culture (not recorded whether cultured in vitro). The rearrangement links TRBV2 to TRBJ1-2; D gene uncertain. The TCR was taken from a human donor with melanoma. The CDR3 loop is CASSASGLSYGYTF. CDR3 in DNA: TGTGCCAGCAGTGCGTCGGGGTTAAGCTATGGCTACACTTTC.